What follows describes a single T cell receptor (beta chain). Its antigen is currently unknown. A universal primer site was incorporated via template switching, and the cDNA contained unique molecular identifiers. Via MiXCR, TCRdb re-called the 5' RACE reads, giving one row per CDR3 protein. Of a few hundred thousand distinct CDR3 sequences in the sample, 9.6% were seen once. The data derive from a study of identical twins. Germline trimming cut 6 bases from V and 2 bases from J; bases unmatched to any gene: 7. The CDR3 is 13 residues long. Germline assignment: CDR1 DFQATT and CDR2 SNEGSKA (reference sequence). Study-level findings and limits: Not following the same donors, the study drew its conclusions from cross-sectional statistical analysis. In cord blood, abundant beta clonotypes had fewer insertions; memory showed no trend. Models underestimated how often monozygotic twins shared out-of-frame TCR alpha.

This sample was shared with a second study, whose subject was yellow fever vaccine responses in identical twins.

Sequenced: PBMCs. J is TRBJ2-7 and V is TRBV20-1; TRBD1 matches 7 bases. This clonotype originated in a woman younger than 35 in good health. The CDR3 DNA is TGCAGTGCACTCAGTACAGGGGCCTACGAGCAGTACTTC. Amino acid sequence: CSALSTGAYEQYF.